These 24 T cell receptor beta chains were sequenced from one sample in a study of control samples from healthy donors and cancer patients. Only in-frame clones appear in the TCRdb table, and some are missing; sequencing was by immunoSEQ multiplex PCR. The sample consists of 150,000 to 200,000 clones, roughly 91% of them appearing once. Material: blood. These receptors were obtained from a man younger than 30 in good health.

V gene TRBV30 combines with J gene TRBJ1-2; D is unresolved. V lost 0 bases to trimming and J lost 4 bases, with 12 bases between them. This CDR3 comprises 14 residues. CDR1 and CDR2 (germline): GTSNPN, SVGIG (reference sequence). The CDR3 here is CAWSVIRTSYGYTF. The DNA of the CDR3 is TGTGCCTGGAGTGTTATTAGAACGTCCTATGGCTACACCTTC.

V gene TRBV2 combines with J gene TRBJ2-1, with unresolved D. The germline V and J ends were trimmed by 1 base and 6 bases, with 7 bases remaining between them. Germline V gene lookup returns CDR1 SNHLY and CDR2 FYNNEI. The CDR3 length is 13 residues. The CDR3 region is CASSEVLGNEQFF. In nucleotides, the CDR3 is TGTGCCAGCAGTGAAGTTCTGGGCAATGAGCAGTTCTTC.

V usage is TRBV5-1 and J usage is TRBJ1-1; tentative D call: TRBD1 (6 bases). The CDR3 contains 14 residues. CDR1 SGHRS and CDR2 YFSETQ come from the germline V gene. With 0 bases removed from V and 4 bases from J, the gap between germline ends came to 10 bases. The CDR3 bases are TGCGCCAGCAGCTTGGTAGGGGGGCCCACTGAAGCTTTCTTT. Translation gives CASSLVGGPTEAFF. The whole variable domain, filled in from reference TRBV5-1 and TRBJ1-1, reads KAGVTQTPRYLIKTRGQQVTLSCSPISGHRSVSWYQQTPGQGLQFLFEYFSETQRNKGNFPGRFSGRQFSNSRSEMNVSTLELGDSALYLCASSLVGGPTEAFFGQGTRLTVV.

This chain links TRBV21-1 with TRBJ1-6; the table gives TRBD1 as D, unverified against the DNA. TRBV21-1 is listed as a pseudogene. There are 17 residues in the CDR3. This CDR3 reads CASSKTPRGQVNSPLHF. CDR3 nucleotides: TGTGCCAGCAGCAAAACGCCCAGGGGACAGGTAAATTCACCCCTCCACTTT.

V gene TRBV6-5 combines with J gene TRBJ1-2; TRBD1 might be the D (5 bases). Germline V gene data show CDR1 as MNHEY and CDR2 as SVGAGI. The CDR3 loop spans 13 amino acids. Trimming removed 4 bases from V and 7 bases from J, with 13 bases in between. This chain's CDR3 is CASSSDRGGGYTF. CDR3 nucleotides: TGTGCCAGCAGTTCCGATCGTGGGGGTGGCTACACCTTC.

The chain is built from TRBV19 and TRBJ1-5, with D possibly being TRBD1 (5 bases). V was shortened by 7 bases and J by 4 bases, with 8 bases between the two germline ends. The CDR3 has 12 amino acids. Germline V gene data show CDR1 as LNHDA and CDR2 as SQIVND (reference sequence). The CDR3 bases are TGTGCCAGTAATAAGGGGAATCAGCCCCAGCATTTT. Translating gives CASNKGNQPQHF.

The chain couples TRBV7-8 to TRBJ2-2; D is unresolved. This CDR3 is built from 12 residues. Germline CDR1 SGHVS, CDR2 FQNEAQ. V lost 2 bases and J lost 8, with 6 bases in between. The CDR3 reads CASSLFVGELFF. The CDR3 coding sequence is TGTGCCAGCAGCTTATTTGTGGGGGAGCTGTTTTTT.

The genes are TRBV30 and TRBJ1-6; 7 positions agree with TRBD1. In germline, CDR1 is GTSNPN, CDR2 SVGIG (reference sequence). V lost 0 bases, J lost 7 bases, and 6 bases stayed unmatched. This CDR3 has 15 residues. CDR3 sequence (DNA): TGTGCCTGGAGTGTAGGTCAACAGGGGAATTCACCCCTCCACTTT. This gives the protein CAWSVGQQGNSPLHF.

The chain has TRBV18 and TRBJ1-3; no clear D gene. V was cut by 1 base and J by 4 bases, with 8 bases left in between. From germline, CDR1 is KGHSH and CDR2 LQKENI. The CDR3 extends over 14 amino acids. CDR3 sequence reads: CASSPQVYGNTIYF. CDR3 sequence (DNA): TGTGCCAGCTCACCACAGGTCTACGGAAACACCATATATTTT.

This rearrangement joins TRBV2 to TRBJ2-5; perhaps TRBD2 as D (7 bases). Trimming pared 7 bases from V and 0 bases from J, leaving 18 bases between. CDR1 is SNHLY, CDR2 FYNNEI, per germline. The CDR3 loop spans 16 amino acids. The CDR3 DNA sequence: TGTGCCAGCACCGGGGGGCCAGGGGTTTACCAAGAGACCCAGTACTTC. It translates to CASTGGPGVYQETQYF.

This rearrangement joins TRBV3-1 (or the pseudogene TRBV3-2) to TRBJ2-5, with 7 bases that match TRBD1. Trimming at V came to 5 bases and at J to 0 bases, leaving 12 bases not matched to a gene. The germline V gene encodes CDR1 LGHDT and CDR2 YNNKEL (reference sequence). The CDR3 runs to 17 residues. The CDR3 DNA sequence: TGTGCCAGCAGCATACGGTCAGGGGGACGGTACCAAGAGACCCAGTACTTC. Encoded protein: CASSIRSGGRYQETQYF.

The chain joins TRBV11-2 to TRBJ1-3; D is uncertain. The CDR3 consists of 16 residues. Germline V CDR1 and CDR2: SGHAT, FQNNGV. V was shortened by 2 bases and J by 0 bases, with 11 bases between the two germline ends. This chain's CDR3 is CASSLNPTSSGNTIYF. The CDR3, as DNA: TGTGCCAGCAGCTTAAACCCGACCTCCTCTGGAAACACCATATATTTT.

Details on this clone: Other DNA sequences within the sample encode an identical CDR3. The V call is TRBV5-1, the J call TRBJ2-1, with D perhaps matching TRBD1 (7 bases). CDR1 and CDR2 (germline): SGHRS, YFSETQ. V was shortened by 3 bases and J by 7 bases, with 20 bases between the two germline ends. CDR3 length equals 16 residues. The CDR3 DNA reads as TGCGCCAGCAGCTCGGGGCAGGGGGGCCAAGGAAATGAGCAGTTCTTC. Its protein product is CASSSGQGGQGNEQFF.

The rearrangement links TRBV28 to TRBJ1-6, with 7 bases matching TRBD1. Trimming removed 3 bases from V and 7 bases from J; junction bases left unmatched: 6. The CDR3 is 15 residues long. The germline V gene encodes CDR1 MDHEN and CDR2 SYDVKM. The CDR3 DNA sequence: TGTGCCAGCAGTTTGACAGGGTCTCACAATTCACCCCTCCACTTT. Its translation is CASSLTGSHNSPLHF.

This sequence joins TRBV30 and TRBJ1-2; no clear D. This CDR3 comprises 12 residues. V dropped 3 bases and J dropped 6 bases, with 11 bases sitting between them. The germline CDR1 and CDR2 sequences are GTSNPN and SVGIG (reference sequence). The CDR3 is CAWSLLPDGYTF. The CDR3 DNA follows: TGTGCCTGGAGCTTACTGCCGGATGGCTACACCTTC.

The CDR3 is CASRSPTGTGVTEAFF. The DNA of the CDR3 is TGTGCCAGTAGAAGCCCCACCGGGACAGGGGTTACTGAAGCTTTCTTT. The chain joins TRBV19 to TRBJ1-1, with TRBD1 matching 10 bases. The CDR3 has 16 residues. Germline V gene data show CDR1 as LNHDA and CDR2 as SQIVND (reference sequence). V lost 6 bases to trimming and J lost 5 bases; unmatched junction nucleotides: 12.

The rearrangement links TRBV7-9 to TRBJ1-5; the match to TRBD1 covers 9 bases. The germline CDR1 and CDR2 sequences are SEHNR and FQNEAQ (reference sequence). Trimming cost V 5 bases and J 0 bases; bases outside gene matches: 8. The length of the CDR3 is 17 residues. CDR3 DNA: TGTGCCAGCAGCCGGGGACAGGGAAACCGTAGCAATCAGCCCCAGCATTTT. Amino acids: CASSRGQGNRSNQPQHF.

This clone was detected only once. V is TRBV5-8 and J is TRBJ1-2; D call uncertain. Germline V gene sequence: CDR1 SGHTS, CDR2 YDEGEE. Trimming removed 2 bases at V and 3 bases at J, with 8 bases between. The CDR3 length is 13 residues. This chain's CDR3 is CASSLGPDYGYTF. The CDR3 nucleotides are TGTGCCAGCAGCTTAGGGCCAGACTATGGCTACACCTTC.

The V call is TRBV5-1, the J call TRBJ1-3; D is uncertain. V was clipped by 4 bases and J by 1 base, with 9 bases between them. The CDR3 has 14 amino acids. Germline CDR1 and CDR2: SGHRS and YFSETQ. CDR3 residues: CASSLFGSGNTIYF. As DNA, the CDR3 is TGCGCCAGCAGCCTATTCGGGTCTGGAAACACCATATATTTT.

The rearrangement joins TRBV30 to TRBJ1-2, with 9 positions matching TRBD1. Per germline, CDR1 GTSNPN and CDR2 SVGIG (reference sequence). Trimming cost V 3 bases and J 4 bases; bases outside gene matches: 3. This CDR3 has 13 residues. The CDR3 region has the DNA TGTGCCTGGAGAGGGACAGGGCCCTATGGCTACACCTTC. It is translated as CAWRGTGPYGYTF.

V gene TRBV11-2 combines with J gene TRBJ1-6, with 8 bases matching TRBD1. Germline CDR1 reads SGHAT; CDR2 reads FQNNGV. The V and J ends lost 5 bases and 11 bases, in that order; junction bases with no gene match: 8. The CDR3 consists of 14 residues. The CDR3 region is CASSPGTGLAPLHF. CDR3 DNA: TGTGCCAGCAGCCCCGGGACAGGTCTCGCACCCCTCCACTTT.

J is TRBJ2-1 and V is TRBV6-5, with D uncertain. Trimming shortened V by 6 bases and J by 4 bases, and 7 bases separated the two germline ends. Germline loops: CDR1 MNHEY, CDR2 SVGAGI. This CDR3 region has 12 residues. The CDR3 DNA is TGTGCCAGCAGCCCCGGGTACAATGAGCAGTTCTTC. Translation gives CASSPGYNEQFF.

The chain has TRBV13 and TRBJ2-5, with TRBD2 identical over 7 bases. Unmatched junction bases numbered 4, after V lost 2 bases and J lost 1 base. Germline V lookup: CDR1 PRHDT, CDR2 FYEKMQ (reference sequence). The CDR3 length is 15 residues. Written as DNA, the CDR3 is TGTGCCAGCAGCTTAAACGGGGGGATCCAAGAGACCCAGTACTTC. Amino acids: CASSLNGGIQETQYF.

The chain's CDR3 is CASSERRGTTLSGNTIYF. DNA of the CDR3: TGTGCCAGCAGTGAAAGGAGGGGGACCACGCTCTCTGGAAACACCATATATTTT. V gene TRBV6-1 combines with J gene TRBJ1-3; tentatively, D is TRBD1 (6 bases). V shed 2 bases and J shed 0 bases, with 17 bases lying between them. The CDR3 consists of 18 residues. Germline values: CDR1 MNHNS, CDR2 SASEGT.